This entry describes one T cell receptor beta chain. What it binds is unknown. The data were taken from a study of vaccination and CD4 T cells after COVID-19. Trimming removed 3 bases from V and 3 bases from J, with 8 bases in between. The CDR3 has 13 amino acids. Sequenced with the Oncomine TCR Beta short-read assay was DNA taken from cultured CD4+ T cells. Each CDR3 protein is one row after TCRdb ran MiXCR on the PCR reads. The sample lists roughly 24,000 distinct CDR3 sequences; 64% were seen once. Treatment denoted: approximately 10-day PBMC culture with coronavirus spike peptide pools or control peptides (ViraFEST assay).

The source of this sequence is a human donor who had recovered from COVID-19. V and J are TRBV12-3 or TRBV12-4 and TRBJ1-1; D remains ambiguous. The sample was CD4+ T cells from blood, cultured in vitro. CDR3: CASSLIPDTEAFF. The CDR3 DNA reads TGTGCCAGCAGTTTGATCCCGGACACTGAAGCTTTCTTT.